Listed here are 22 T cell receptor beta chains from one sample, sequenced in a study of T cell responses to AZD1222 COVID-19 vaccine. Here immunoSEQ multiplex PCR was the method, and the copy in TCRdb shows in-frame clones only, minus some. The sample has about 110,000 clones; less than 95% are singletons. This specimen was peripheral blood, taken on day 0 of AZD1222 vaccination. These receptors were obtained from an adult in good health.

The chain has TRBV5-1 and TRBJ2-2, with D uncertain. The CDR3 covers 14 residues. V shed 2 bases and J shed 4 bases, with 9 bases lying between them. Germline V CDR1 and CDR2: SGHRS, YFSETQ. CDR3 sequence (DNA): TGCGCCAGCAGCTTCGTAGATCCCACCGGGGAGCTGTTTTTT. This translates into CASSFVDPTGELFF.

The chain uses TRBV5-5 and TRBJ2-1; a weak D match, TRBD1 (5 bases). CDR1 is SGHKS, CDR2 YYEKEE, per germline (reference sequence). The CDR3 consists of 12 residues. V lost 5 bases and J 7 bases, leaving 10 bases between the germline ends. As DNA, the CDR3 is TGTGCCAGCAGTTTTACAGGTAATGAGCAGTTCTTC. Protein sequence: CASSFTGNEQFF.

This chain links TRBV9 with TRBJ2-4; maybe TRBD1 (6 bases). This CDR3 contains 15 residues. The ends were cut back, 1 base at V and 2 bases at J, with 10 bases in the middle. CDR1 and CDR2 (germline): SGDLS, YYNGEE. CDR3 nucleotide sequence: TGTGCCAGCAGCGTATCCAGGGACACCAAAAACATTCAGTACTTC. Residues: CASSVSRDTKNIQYF.

V usage is TRBV3-1 (or the pseudogene TRBV3-2) and J usage is TRBJ2-7; possibly TRBD2 for D (6 bases). Trimming pared 2 bases from V and 6 bases from J, leaving 17 bases between. Germline V gene data show CDR1 as LGHDT and CDR2 as YNNKEL (reference sequence). This CDR3 is 15 amino acids long. In DNA form, the CDR3 reads TGTGCCAGCAGCCAAAAACCGGGACTCGCTGCCGAGCAGTACTTC. Encoded protein: CASSQKPGLAAEQYF.

This chain joins TRBV9 and TRBJ2-1; 10 positions agree with TRBD2. The germline V gene has CDR1 SGDLS and CDR2 YYNGEE. V shed 3 bases, J shed 0 bases, and the junction held 6 bases outside the gene matches. The CDR3 has 17 amino acids. The CDR3 here is CASSGGTSDISYNEQFF. CDR3 nucleotide sequence: TGTGCCAGCAGCGGCGGGACTAGCGATATCTCCTACAATGAGCAGTTCTTC.

This chain links TRBV5-1 with TRBJ2-6, with unresolved D. The V gene's germline CDR1 is SGHRS and CDR2 YFSETQ. This CDR3 has 14 residues. V was pared by 1 base and J by 0 bases, with 2 bases between. CDR3 DNA sequence: TGCGCCAGCAGCTTGATCTCTGGGGCCAACGTCCTGACTTTC. This gives the protein CASSLISGANVLTF.

The chain employs TRBV5-1 and TRBJ1-3; 8 nucleotides agree with TRBD1. The J segment lost 4 bases and the V segment lost 5 bases, leaving 8 bases of the junction unmatched. Germline V gene data show CDR1 as SGHRS and CDR2 as YFSETQ. The CDR3 length is 15 residues. CDR3: CASRRQGQSGNTIYF. The CDR3 coding sequence is TGCGCCAGCAGGAGACAGGGGCAATCGGGAAACACCATATATTTT. Together with reference TRBV5-1 and TRBJ1-3, the CDR3 gives the full variable domain: KAGVTQTPRYLIKTRGQQVTLSCSPISGHRSVSWYQQTPGQGLQFLFEYFSETQRNKGNFPGRFSGRQFSNSRSEMNVSTLELGDSALYLCASRRQGQSGNTIYFGEGSWLTVV.

The V call is TRBV12-3 or TRBV12-4, the J call TRBJ1-2; 9 bases fit TRBD1. CDR3 length: 13 amino acids. The V and J ends lost 5 bases and 7 bases, in that order; junction bases with no gene match: 5. The CDR3 sequence is CASSLTDRGGYTF. The CDR3 region has the DNA TGTGCCAGCAGTCTAACGGACAGGGGTGGCTACACCTTC.

The chain uses TRBV5-1 and TRBJ1-3; D unclear. CDR1 and CDR2 (germline): SGHRS, YFSETQ. There are 14 residues in the CDR3. The V gene lost 0 bases and the J gene lost 3 bases, with 7 bases spanning the gap. In nucleotides, the CDR3 is TGCGCCAGCAGCTTGGCTTCTAATGGAAACACCATATATTTT. Its translation: CASSLASNGNTIYF.

The J gene is TRBJ2-1, the V gene TRBV4-1; a weak D match, TRBD1 (6 bases). With 3 bases removed from V and 2 bases from J, the gap between germline ends came to 14 bases. This CDR3 comprises 16 residues. Per the germline V gene, CDR1 is MGHRA and CDR2 is YSYEKL. Here the CDR3 reads CASSQRQAVAYNEQFF. CDR3 nucleotide sequence: TGCGCCAGCAGCCAGAGACAGGCTGTTGCCTACAATGAGCAGTTCTTC.

The chain recombines TRBV7-9 with TRBJ1-2, with 7 nucleotides matching TRBD1. CDR3 length: 15 amino acids. J was trimmed by 0 bases and V by 2 bases; bases with no gene match: 3. CDR1 is SEHNR, CDR2 FQNEAQ, per germline (reference sequence). In nucleotides, the CDR3 is TGTGCCAGCAGCTTATCGGACAGGCCTAACTATGGCTACACCTTC. Translated, it gives CASSLSDRPNYGYTF.

This chain connects TRBV5-1 to TRBJ1-5, with TRBD1 as a possible D gene (6 bases). CDR1 and CDR2 from the germline V gene are SGHRS and YFSETQ. The CDR3 extends over 15 amino acids. The germline V and J ends were trimmed by 0 bases and 1 base, with 8 bases remaining between them. CDR3 in DNA: TGCGCCAGCAGCTTGGGGGACAAGAGCAATCAGCCCCAGCATTTT. This gives the protein CASSLGDKSNQPQHF.

The chain recombines TRBV12-3 or TRBV12-4 with TRBJ1-4; no clear D. The CDR3 is 12 amino acids. The V end was cut by 6 bases, the J end by 7 bases, with 9 bases between. Written as DNA, the CDR3 is TGTGCCAGCAGCTCGACGGGTGAAAAACTGTTTTTT. Translated: CASSSTGEKLFF.

The V call is TRBV11-3, the J call TRBJ1-5; no clear D. The V gene lost 5 bases and the J gene lost 5 bases, with 7 bases spanning the gap. Germline CDR1 reads SGHNT; CDR2 reads YENEEA. The CDR3 covers 12 residues. CDR3 DNA: TGTGCCAGCAGCCTCCATGATCAGCCCCAGCATTTT. It specifies CASSLHDQPQHF. Based on the CDR3 plus reference TRBV11-3 and TRBJ1-5, the full variable domain is EAGVVQSPRYKIIEKKQPVAFWCNPISGHNTLYWYLQNLGQGPELLIRYENEEAVDDSQLPKDRFSAERLKGVDSTLKIQPAELGDSAVYLCASSLHDQPQHFGDGTRLSIL.

Concerning this clone: At one end the junction does not follow the germline gene, possibly because of a read error. This chain links TRBV19 with TRBJ1-2; 10 nucleotides line up with TRBD1. Per the germline V gene, CDR1 is LNHDA and CDR2 is SQIVND (reference sequence). The CDR3 is 13 amino acids. The CDR3 is CASSIGPTGGFTF. In nucleotides, the CDR3 is TGTGCCAGTAGTATAGGCCCGACAGGGGGCTTCACCTTC.

The gene calls are TRBV18 and TRBJ2-2, with TRBD2 matching over 7 bases. Trimming took 3 bases from V and 7 from J; bases not matched to a gene: 8. The length of the CDR3 is 15 residues. CDR1 KGHSH and CDR2 LQKENI come from the germline V gene. The CDR3 DNA follows: TGTGCCAGCTCACCGCGGCCCCCGGGAGGCGGGGAGCTGTTTTTT. Residues: CASSPRPPGGGELFF.

The chain employs TRBV29-1 and TRBJ2-7; 9 bases match TRBD1. Germline V gene lookup returns CDR1 SQVTM and CDR2 ANQGSEA. The CDR3 covers 13 residues. The J segment lost 5 bases and the V segment lost 4 bases, leaving 6 bases of the junction unmatched. CDR3: CSVAPRTGDEQYF. The CDR3 nucleotides are TGCAGCGTTGCTCCCCGGACAGGGGACGAGCAGTACTTC.

The V call is TRBV5-1, the J call TRBJ2-5, with 13 bases that match TRBD2. The CDR3 totals 17 residues. Trimming took 4 bases from V and 5 from J; bases not matched to a gene: 11. Looked up from germline, CDR1 is SGHRS and CDR2 is YFSETQ. In nucleotides, the CDR3 is TGCGCCAGCAGCCACGGACTAGCGGGGGCTTTTGGGGAGACCCAGTACTTC. Translating gives CASSHGLAGAFGETQYF.

The CDR3 nucleotides read TGTGCCAGCAGCGTCAGAGTCGGCGGGGAGCTGTTTTTT. It yields the protein CASSVRVGGELFF. The chain joins TRBV9 to TRBJ2-2; D is uncertain. The CDR3 sequence is 13 residues long. CDR1 and CDR2 (germline): SGDLS, YYNGEE. V lost 2 bases, J lost 7 bases, and 9 bases lay in between. Variable domain in full (rest from reference TRBV9 and TRBJ2-2): DSGVTQTPKHLITATGQRVTLRCSPRSGDLSVYWYQQSLDQGLQFLIQYYNGEERAKGNILERFSAQQFPDLHSELNLSSLELGDSALYFCASSVRVGGELFFGEGSRLTVL.

This sequence joins TRBV15 and TRBJ2-7, with TRBD1 matching over 10 bases. CDR1 and CDR2 from the germline V gene are LNHNV and YYDKDF (reference sequence). Unmatched junction bases numbered 2, after V lost 3 bases and J lost 3 bases. The CDR3 consists of 14 residues. The CDR3 is CATSRDRGSYEQYF. CDR3 bases: TGTGCCACCAGCAGGGACAGGGGGAGCTACGAGCAGTACTTC.

The V and J genes are TRBV7-3 and TRBJ1-1; a possible D gene is TRBD1 (5 bases). The CDR3 consists of 13 residues. The germline V and J ends were trimmed by 4 bases and 4 bases, with 10 bases remaining between them. Germline CDR1 is SGHTA and CDR2 is FQGTGA. This chain's CDR3 is CASSSSGGTEAFF. The CDR3 DNA reads TGTGCCAGCAGCTCTTCCGGGGGCACTGAAGCTTTCTTT.

This clone has a single count. The chain employs TRBV4-1 and TRBJ2-3, with 8 bases aligning to TRBD2. V was clipped by 3 bases and J by 4 bases; unmatched bases: 9. Germline lookup yields CDR1 MGHRA and CDR2 YSYEKL. This CDR3 spans 16 amino acids. This chain's CDR3 is CASSHGRGAAADTQYF. The CDR3 DNA reads as TGCGCCAGCAGCCACGGGCGGGGGGCGGCGGCAGATACGCAGTATTTT.